This entry lists 27 T cell receptor beta chains sequenced from one sample in a study of Graves' ophthalmopathy and Graves' hyperthyroidism. TCR beta CDR3 regions were amplified from RNA transcripts. Scientists carried out first-round RT-PCR using HTBI primers and then a second-round multiplex PCR. TCRdb independently ran MiXCR on the multiplex PCR reads; one entry per CDR3 protein. The data show a few hundred thousand distinct CDR3 sequences, with about 15% seen just once and roughly 2.6% held by the top ten. Specimen: peripheral blood. The receptors were sampled from an adult woman with stable Graves' hyperthyroidism.

This clonotype was detected many times. J is TRBJ1-5 and V is TRBV15, with D possibly being TRBD1 (6 bases). The CDR3 is made up of 15 amino acids. V lost 1 base, J lost 7 bases, and 14 bases lay in between. Germline CDR1 is LNHNV and CDR2 is YYDKDF (reference sequence). CDR3 sequence: CATSRAQQGGQPQHF. The CDR3 DNA reads TGTGCCACCAGCAGAGCCCAACAGGGAGGGCAGCCCCAGCATTTT.

This clonotype came up many times. V is TRBV7-2 and J is TRBJ1-1, with D possibly being TRBD1 (5 bases). Germline V CDR1 and CDR2: SGHTA, FQGNSA. Trimming took off 1 base at V and 0 bases at J, with 15 bases between the two ends. The CDR3 is 17 amino acids. As DNA, the CDR3 is TGTGCCAGCAGCTTAGACCCTGGGCAGGGCATGAACACTGAAGCTTTCTTT. Its translation: CASSLDPGQGMNTEAFF.

As to this clonotype: This may be a read error: a much more frequent sequence differs by one nucleotide. This chain links TRBV12-3 or TRBV12-4 with TRBJ1-5, with a possible D match to TRBD1 (6 bases). Trimming shortened V by 10 bases and J by 7 bases, and 23 bases separated the two germline ends. CDR3 length: 15 residues. CDR3 in DNA: TGTGCCAACACAAAAGGTGGGAAGGGGGGCCAGCCCCAGCATTTT. Its translation is CANTKGGKGGQPQHF.

This clonotype was found many times. The gene calls are TRBV20-1 and TRBJ2-7, with 8 bases fitting TRBD2. J gave up 0 bases and V 6 bases, and 13 bases lay outside the gene matches. This CDR3 contains 16 residues. The germline gives CDR1 DFQATT, CDR2 SNEGSKA (reference sequence). The CDR3 here is CSATTPASGFSYEQYF. The CDR3 DNA is TGCAGTGCAACAACCCCGGCTAGCGGGTTCTCCTACGAGCAGTACTTC.

This clonotype was detected ten times or more. The rearrangement uses TRBV13 and TRBJ2-7; 7 bases are a match to TRBD2. CDR3 length: 17 residues. J was trimmed by 2 bases and V by 5 bases; bases with no gene match: 15. The V gene's germline CDR1 is PRHDT and CDR2 FYEKMQ (reference sequence). CDR3 bases: TGTGCCAGCAGCGAGAGCGGGAAACCCTGGGGGACCTACGAGCAGTACTTC. Translating gives CASSESGKPWGTYEQYF.

The sample holds many counts of this clonotype. The chain uses TRBV5-1 and TRBJ1-1; 8 bases match TRBD1. This CDR3 region has 14 residues. V was pared by 2 bases and J by 1 base, with 1 base of the junction left unmatched. Germline V gives CDR1 SGHRS, CDR2 YFSETQ. The CDR3 is CASSFQGANTEAFF. The CDR3 bases are TGCGCCAGCAGCTTTCAGGGGGCGAACACTGAAGCTTTCTTT.

The chain couples TRBV19 to TRBJ1-1; D possibly corresponds to TRBD1 (5 bases). The CDR3 length is 14 residues. Germline V CDR1 and CDR2: LNHDA, SQIVND (reference sequence). V lost 1 base and J 1 base, leaving 7 bases between the germline ends. The CDR3 DNA is TGTGCCAGTAGTATAGTCGACAGGAACACTGAAGCTTTCTTT. This gives the protein CASSIVDRNTEAFF.

There are many counts of this clonotype. The genes are TRBV20-1 and TRBJ2-7; D is possibly TRBD1 (6 bases). Germline V gene data show CDR1 as DFQATT and CDR2 as SNEGSKA (reference sequence). This CDR3 is built from 15 residues. Between the trimmed V and J ends, which lost 1 base and 0 bases, there was a span of 13 bases. DNA of the CDR3: TGCAGTGCTAGAGGCCAGTTGGACAGCTCCTACGAGCAGTACTTC. As protein: CSARGQLDSSYEQYF.

This clonotype showed up many times. The chain recombines TRBV11-2 with TRBJ2-7, with TRBD2 matching 8 bases. CDR1 and CDR2 from the germline V gene are SGHAT and FQNNGV. The CDR3 extends over 15 amino acids. The trim removed 1 base at V and 2 bases at J, leaving 4 bases unmatched. CDR3 bases: TGTGCCAGCAGCTTAGTAGCGGGGCCGACCTACGAGCAGTACTTC. Translated: CASSLVAGPTYEQYF.

J is TRBJ1-2 and V is TRBV12-3 or TRBV12-4, with D perhaps matching TRBD1 (6 bases). CDR3 size: 16 residues. Trimming cost V 1 base and J 7 bases, with 19 bases left between them. Here the CDR3 reads CASSLVRRTASGGYTF. Written as DNA, the CDR3 is TGTGCCAGCAGTTTAGTTCGGAGGACAGCCTCTGGTGGCTACACCTTC.

This clonotype was detected many times. The rearrangement links TRBV15 to TRBJ1-3; 9 bases match TRBD1. The CDR3 contains 16 residues. With 5 bases clipped from V and 0 bases from J, the junction kept 5 bases outside the gene matches. Germline-derived CDR1 and CDR2 are LNHNV and YYDKDF (reference sequence). The chain's CDR3 is CATSPGQGISGNTIYF. The CDR3 DNA reads TGTGCCACCAGCCCGGGACAGGGCATCTCTGGAAACACCATATATTTT.

The table lists this clonotype with many counts. This chain connects TRBV6-2 or TRBV6-3 to TRBJ2-7, with a tentative D call TRBD1 (6 bases). V was cut by 0 bases and J by 3 bases, with 12 bases left in between. CDR1 MNHEY and CDR2 SVGEGT come from the germline V gene. The length of the CDR3 is 15 residues. CDR3 loop: CASSYSSGAFYEQYF. In nucleotides, the CDR3 is TGTGCCAGCAGTTACTCGTCAGGGGCCTTCTACGAGCAGTACTTC.

This clonotype was recorded at least ten times. The rearrangement links TRBV6-2 or TRBV6-3 to TRBJ2-7; D is perhaps TRBD2 (7 bases). V shed 6 bases and J shed 4 bases, with 16 bases lying between them. The CDR3 loop spans 14 amino acids. CDR1 is MNHEY, CDR2 SVGEGT, per germline. The CDR3 loop is CASRHGGTSYEQYF. The DNA for the CDR3 is TGTGCCAGCAGACACGGGGGGACATCGTACGAGCAGTACTTC.

This clonotype was seen many times. The chain links TRBV11-2 to TRBJ2-6; D is undetermined. Germline V gives CDR1 SGHAT, CDR2 FQNNGV. The V and J ends lost 7 bases and 1 base respectively, with 8 bases between them. The CDR3 length is 14 residues. The CDR3 is CASTSTSGANVLTF. The CDR3 coding sequence is TGTGCCAGCACCTCTACTTCTGGGGCCAACGTCCTGACTTTC.

In its sample, this clonotype was seen many times. J is TRBJ2-7 and V is TRBV15; D is unresolved. V shed 1 base and J shed 2 bases, with 9 bases lying between them. The CDR3 spans 14 residues. Germline loops: CDR1 LNHNV, CDR2 YYDKDF (reference sequence). The CDR3 protein is CATSRAQVPYEQYF. CDR3 in DNA: TGTGCCACCAGCAGAGCGCAGGTACCCTACGAGCAGTACTTC.

The genes are TRBV7-2 and TRBJ2-5; 10 positions agree with TRBD2. CDR3 length equals 14 residues. Trimming removed 4 bases from V and 7 bases from J; junction bases left unmatched: 6. Germline CDR1 is SGHTA and CDR2 is FQGNSA. The CDR3, as DNA: TGTGCCAGCAGCTCGAGGACTAGCGGCTTGACCCAGTACTTC. Translated, it gives CASSSRTSGLTQYF.

This clonotype showed up many times. The gene calls are TRBV6-2 or TRBV6-3 and TRBJ2-2, with 13 bases fitting TRBD2. There are 17 residues in the CDR3. Per the germline V gene, CDR1 is MNHEY and CDR2 is SVGEGT. The V segment lost 8 bases and the J segment 2 bases; nucleotides outside the gene matches: 8. The chain's CDR3 is CASGLAGAGPNTGELFF. The CDR3 nucleotides are TGTGCCAGCGGACTAGCGGGAGCGGGCCCCAACACCGGGGAGCTGTTTTTT.

This clonotype was found many times. The V call is TRBV15, the J call TRBJ2-2; 10 nucleotides align to TRBD2. CDR1 and CDR2 from the germline V gene are LNHNV and YYDKDF (reference sequence). V was clipped by 0 bases and J by 7 bases; unmatched bases: 8. This CDR3 has 17 residues. CDR3 DNA: TGTGCCACCAGCAGAGACCCAGCGGGAGGGCAGCACGGGGAGCTGTTTTTT. Amino acid sequence: CATSRDPAGGQHGELFF.

This clonotype was detected ten times or more. The chain recombines TRBV25-1 with TRBJ2-7; 8 positions agree with TRBD2. The germline CDR1 and CDR2 sequences are MGHDK and SYGVNS. With V trimmed by 7 bases and J by 2 bases, 22 bases remained unmatched. The CDR3 sequence is 19 residues long. In nucleotides, the CDR3 is TGTGCCAGCAAAAAAAAGACGCTAGTTCGAAGCGGGAGCCCCTACGAGCAGTACTTC. Its translation is CASKKKTLVRSGSPYEQYF.

This clonotype was seen at least ten times. V is TRBV4-1 and J is TRBJ1-1; D call uncertain. This CDR3 has 14 amino acids. The germline V and J ends were trimmed by 0 bases and 7 bases, with 12 bases remaining between them. Per germline, CDR1 MGHRA and CDR2 YSYEKL. CDR3: CASSQDPYRHEAFF. As DNA, the CDR3 is TGCGCCAGCAGCCAAGATCCTTACCGGCATGAAGCTTTCTTT.

Note on this clonotype: A read error is possible here, since a much larger clone lies one base away. The rearrangement uses TRBV5-6 and TRBJ1-2; D is undetermined. The CDR3 extends over 11 amino acids. In germline, CDR1 is SGHDT, CDR2 YYEEEE. CDR3 in amino acids: CASSPGSGYAF. In DNA, the CDR3 is TGTGCCAGCAGCCCGGGATCTGGCTACGCCTTC.

This clonotype came up many times. The CDR3 spells CSARVRVRGSGELFF. CDR3 DNA: TGCAGTGCTAGAGTCCGGGTTCGTGGTTCCGGGGAGCTGTTTTTT. The V and J genes are TRBV20-1 and TRBJ2-2, with unresolved D. With 1 base removed from V and 6 bases from J, the gap between germline ends came to 15 bases. Germline loops: CDR1 DFQATT, CDR2 SNEGSKA (reference sequence). The CDR3 runs to 15 residues.

This clonotype was detected many times. The chain links TRBV11-1 to TRBJ2-2; a weak D match, TRBD2 (6 bases). Germline V gene data show CDR1 as SGHAT and CDR2 as FQDESV (reference sequence). Trimming stripped 2 bases from V and 5 bases from J, with 15 bases between. The CDR3 extends over 16 amino acids. CDR3 coding DNA: TGTGCCAGCAGCTTATTTCCGGGAGATCGGACCGGGGAGCTGTTTTTT. Protein sequence: CASSLFPGDRTGELFF.

This clonotype came up once. V gene TRBV2 combines with J gene TRBJ1-1; the match to TRBD1 covers 7 bases. CDR1 and CDR2 (germline): SNHLY, FYNNEI. This CDR3 region has 14 residues. The V gene end was trimmed by 4 bases and the J gene end by 6 bases; junction bases not matched to a gene: 8. The CDR3: CASSGSRGQSEAFF. The CDR3 DNA sequence: TGTGCCAGCAGTGGGTCAAGGGGACAGTCTGAAGCTTTCTTT.

The table lists this clonotype with many counts. The V gene is TRBV27, the J gene TRBJ2-7; D might be TRBD2 (6 bases). V lost 6 bases and J lost 7, with 13 bases in between. This CDR3 has 12 residues. The germline CDR1 and CDR2 sequences are MNHEY and SMNVEV (reference sequence). The CDR3 bases are TGTGCCAGCAGACACAGTCGGGGGGAGCAGTACTTC. This sequence encodes CASRHSRGEQYF.

This clonotype showed up many times. The chain couples TRBV20-1 to TRBJ2-5; 7 nucleotides match TRBD2. Germline assignment: CDR1 DFQATT and CDR2 SNEGSKA (reference sequence). The trim removed 2 bases at V and 2 bases at J, leaving 8 bases unmatched. CDR3 length equals 15 residues. In nucleotides, the CDR3 is TGCAGTGCTAGAAAGCAGGGAGGGCTACAAGAGACCCAGTACTTC. It yields the protein CSARKQGGLQETQYF.

Only a few counts were recorded for this clonotype. The V and J genes are TRBV27 and TRBJ2-5; 9 bases match TRBD2. This CDR3 is 15 amino acids long. CDR1 MNHEY and CDR2 SMNVEV come from the germline V gene (reference sequence). The junction had 6 bases not matched to a gene; V was cut back by 5 bases and J by 2 bases. Here the CDR3 reads CASSLSGSPQETQYF. The CDR3 nucleotides are TGTGCCAGCAGTCTTAGCGGGAGCCCTCAAGAGACCCAGTACTTC.